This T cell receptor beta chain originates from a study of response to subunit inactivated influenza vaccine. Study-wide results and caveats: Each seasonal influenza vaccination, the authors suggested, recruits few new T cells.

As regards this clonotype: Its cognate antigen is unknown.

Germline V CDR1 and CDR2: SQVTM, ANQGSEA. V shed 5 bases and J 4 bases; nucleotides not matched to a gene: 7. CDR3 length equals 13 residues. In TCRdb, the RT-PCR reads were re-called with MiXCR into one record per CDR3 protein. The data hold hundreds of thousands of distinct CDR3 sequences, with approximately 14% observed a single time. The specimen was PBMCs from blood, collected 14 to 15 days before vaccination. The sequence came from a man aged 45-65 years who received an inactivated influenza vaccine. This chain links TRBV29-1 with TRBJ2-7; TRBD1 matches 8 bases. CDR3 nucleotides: TGCAGCGTTAGTCAGGGGGCTGAGTACGAGCAGTACTTC. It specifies CSVSQGAEYEQYF.